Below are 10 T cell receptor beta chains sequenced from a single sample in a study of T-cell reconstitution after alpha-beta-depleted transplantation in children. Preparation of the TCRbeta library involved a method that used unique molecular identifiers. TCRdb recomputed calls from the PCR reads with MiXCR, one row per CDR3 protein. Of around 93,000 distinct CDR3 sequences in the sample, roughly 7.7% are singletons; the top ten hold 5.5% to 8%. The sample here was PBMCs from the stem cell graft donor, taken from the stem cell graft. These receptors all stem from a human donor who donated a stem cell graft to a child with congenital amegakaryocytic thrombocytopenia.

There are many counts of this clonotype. DNA for the CDR3: TGTGCCAGCAGTTTAAGGGCATCCTATAGCAATCAGCCCCAGCATTTT. It specifies CASSLRASYSNQPQHF. V is TRBV27 and J is TRBJ1-5; no clear D gene. Trimming pared 2 bases from V and 0 bases from J, leaving 11 bases between. Germline assignment: CDR1 MNHEY and CDR2 SMNVEV (reference sequence). This CDR3 region has 16 residues.

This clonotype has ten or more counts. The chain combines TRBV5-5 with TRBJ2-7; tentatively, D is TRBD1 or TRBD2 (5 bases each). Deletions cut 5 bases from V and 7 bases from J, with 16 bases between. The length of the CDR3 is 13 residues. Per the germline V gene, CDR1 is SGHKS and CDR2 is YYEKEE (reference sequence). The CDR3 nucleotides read TGTGCCAGCAGTTCCGGGACCCGCGGGGAGCAGTACTTC. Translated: CASSSGTRGEQYF.

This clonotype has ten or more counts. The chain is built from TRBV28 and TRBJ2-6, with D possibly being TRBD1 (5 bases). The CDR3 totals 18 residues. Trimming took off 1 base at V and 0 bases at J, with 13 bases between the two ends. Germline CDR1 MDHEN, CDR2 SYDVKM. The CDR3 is CASSLSGYGRSGANVLTF. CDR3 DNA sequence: TGTGCCAGCAGTTTATCAGGGTACGGTCGCTCTGGGGCCAACGTCCTGACTTTC.

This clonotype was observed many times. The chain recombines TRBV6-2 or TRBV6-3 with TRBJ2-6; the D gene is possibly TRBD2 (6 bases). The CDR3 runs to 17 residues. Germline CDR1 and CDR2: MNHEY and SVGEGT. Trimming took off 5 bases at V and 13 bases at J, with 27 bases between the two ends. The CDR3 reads CASSPLGGLAGPRVLTF. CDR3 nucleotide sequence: TGTGCCAGCAGTCCCCTCGGAGGGCTAGCCGGGCCCAGGGTCCTGACTTTC.

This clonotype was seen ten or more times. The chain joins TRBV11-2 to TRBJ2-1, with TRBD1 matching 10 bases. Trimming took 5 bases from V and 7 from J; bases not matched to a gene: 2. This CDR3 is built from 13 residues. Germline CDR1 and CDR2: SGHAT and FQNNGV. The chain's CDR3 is CASSTDRGNEQFF. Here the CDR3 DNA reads TGTGCCAGCAGCACGGACAGGGGGAATGAGCAGTTCTTC.

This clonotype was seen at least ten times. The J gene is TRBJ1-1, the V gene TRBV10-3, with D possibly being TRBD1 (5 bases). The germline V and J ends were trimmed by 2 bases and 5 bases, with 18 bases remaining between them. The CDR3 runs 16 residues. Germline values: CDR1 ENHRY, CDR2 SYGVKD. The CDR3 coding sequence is TGTGCCATCAGTGAGGGGGCATTGGAACTGATAACTGAAGCTTTCTTT. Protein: CAISEGALELITEAFF.

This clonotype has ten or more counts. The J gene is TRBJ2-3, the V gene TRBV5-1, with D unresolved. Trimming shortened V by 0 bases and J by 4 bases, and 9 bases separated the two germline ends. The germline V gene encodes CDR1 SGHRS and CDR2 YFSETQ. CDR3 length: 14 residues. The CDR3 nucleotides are TGCGCCAGCAGCTTGGCGGTGCAACCAGATACGCAGTATTTT. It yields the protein CASSLAVQPDTQYF.

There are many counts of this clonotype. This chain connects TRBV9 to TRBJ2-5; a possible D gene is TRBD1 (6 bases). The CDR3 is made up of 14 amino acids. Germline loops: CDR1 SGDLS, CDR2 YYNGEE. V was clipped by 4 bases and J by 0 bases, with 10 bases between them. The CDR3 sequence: CASSTGTYQETQYF. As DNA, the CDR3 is TGTGCCAGCAGCACTGGGACATACCAAGAGACCCAGTACTTC.

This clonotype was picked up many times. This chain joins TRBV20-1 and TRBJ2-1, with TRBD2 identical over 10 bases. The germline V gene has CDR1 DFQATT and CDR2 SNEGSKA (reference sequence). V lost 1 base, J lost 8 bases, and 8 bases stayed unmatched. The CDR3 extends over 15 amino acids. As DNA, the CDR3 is TGCAGTGCTAGAGCCTCTAGCGGGAGTAGGGATGAGCAGTTCTTC. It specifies CSARASSGSRDEQFF.

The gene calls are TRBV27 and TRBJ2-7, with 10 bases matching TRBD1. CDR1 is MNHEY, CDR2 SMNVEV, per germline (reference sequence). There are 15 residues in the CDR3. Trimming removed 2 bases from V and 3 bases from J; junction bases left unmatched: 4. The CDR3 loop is CASSLGWTGGYEQYF. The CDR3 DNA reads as TGTGCCAGCAGTTTAGGTTGGACAGGGGGCTACGAGCAGTACTTC.